Below are 21 T cell receptor beta chains sequenced from a single sample in a study of shared clonotypes between healthy human individuals. The protocol was immunoSEQ multiplex PCR, while the TCRdb copy is restricted to in-frame clones and leaves out a portion. This table holds roughly 2,300,000 clones, 85% to 95% found once. The source material was naive CD4+ T cells from PBMCs. Subset defined: CD45RA+ positively selected. These receptors came from a man aged 18-30 years in good health. Some clones in this sample may be carry-over from other donors' samples.

The rearrangement joins TRBV6-1 to TRBJ2-7; TRBD1 or TRBD2 may be the D gene (5 bases each). CDR1 is MNHNS and CDR2 is SASEGT in the germline V gene. The V end was cut by 7 bases, the J end by 4 bases, with 8 bases between. CDR3 size: 11 residues. CDR3: CASMGEYEQYF. The CDR3 nucleotides are TGTGCCAGCATGGGGGAATACGAGCAGTACTTC.

Concerning this clone: One end of the junction does not line up with germline, which may come from a read error. The chain links TRBV19 to TRBJ2-7, with a possible D match to TRBD1 (7 bases). The CDR3 is 15 residues long. CDR1 and CDR2 from the germline V gene are LNHDA and SQIVND (reference sequence). For the CDR3, the DNA is TGTACCAGTAGTAATGGGGGGACAGTAGTCTACGAGCAGTACTTC. It specifies CTSSNGGTVVYEQYF.

Comments on this clone: Other DNA variants within this sample encode the same CDR3. The chain couples TRBV7-2 to TRBJ1-1; D gene uncertain. There are 13 residues in the CDR3. Germline CDR1 reads SGHTA; CDR2 reads FQGNSA. Trimming took off 0 bases at V and 5 bases at J, with 7 bases between the two ends. CDR3 amino acids: CASSLARETEAFF. In DNA form, the CDR3 reads TGTGCCAGCAGCTTAGCGCGAGAAACTGAAGCTTTCTTT. Based on the CDR3 plus reference TRBV7-2 and TRBJ1-1, the full variable domain is GAGVSQSPSNKVTEKGKDVELRCDPISGHTALYWYRQSLGQGLEFLIYFQGNSAPDKSGLPSDRFSAERTGGSVSTLTIQRTQQEDSAVYLCASSLARETEAFFGQGTRLTVV.

Regarding this clone: The same CDR3 can be traced to other DNA sequences in this sample. The gene calls are TRBV18 and TRBJ2-1, with 7 bases matching TRBD1. Germline V gene data show CDR1 as KGHSH and CDR2 as LQKENI. CDR3 length: 13 amino acids. With V trimmed by 3 bases and J by 7 bases, 3 bases remained unmatched. The CDR3 DNA sequence: TGTGCCAGCTCACCGCCGGGACAGAATGAGCAGTTCTTC. Its translation: CASSPPGQNEQFF.

The chain employs TRBV6-6 and TRBJ1-5; the match to TRBD1 covers 7 bases. V dropped 7 bases and J dropped 4; count of bases not matched to a gene: 10. Germline values: CDR1 MNHNY, CDR2 SVGAGI (reference sequence). CDR3 size: 15 residues. As DNA, the CDR3 is TGTGCCAGCACCAACTACAACAGGGGTAATCAGCCCCAGCATTTT. Its translation is CASTNYNRGNQPQHF.

The rearrangement links TRBV29-1 to TRBJ1-5; the match to TRBD1 covers 7 bases. CDR1 is SQVTM, CDR2 ANQGSEA, per germline. The CDR3 runs to 14 residues. Trimming cost V 5 bases and J 3 bases; bases outside gene matches: 7. The CDR3 DNA sequence: TGCAGCGTTCAGACAGGGAGGAACAATCAGCCCCAGCATTTT. Translation: CSVQTGRNNQPQHF.

This clone was detected once. One junction end does not reproduce the germline sequence, and a read error may be involved. The J gene is TRBJ2-7, the V gene TRBV10-3; D may be TRBD1 (7 bases). The CDR3 extends over 14 amino acids. The germline gives CDR1 ENHRY, CDR2 SYGVKD. CDR3 sequence (DNA): TGTGCCATCAGTGAAAGGCAGGGGGACTTCAGGATGGACTTC. Amino acid sequence: CAISERQGDFRMDF.

The chain combines TRBV5-1 with TRBJ2-2, with 7 positions matching TRBD1. The V gene's germline CDR1 is SGHRS and CDR2 YFSETQ. The trim removed 4 bases at V and 0 bases at J, leaving 3 bases unmatched. This CDR3 region has 15 residues. CDR3 loop: CASSMGQTNTGELFF. DNA for the CDR3: TGCGCCAGCAGCATGGGACAGACGAACACCGGGGAGCTGTTTTTT. The full variable domain, with the rest looked up from reference TRBV5-1 and TRBJ2-2, is KAGVTQTPRYLIKTRGQQVTLSCSPISGHRSVSWYQQTPGQGLQFLFEYFSETQRNKGNFPGRFSGRQFSNSRSEMNVSTLELGDSALYLCASSMGQTNTGELFFGEGSRLTVL.

V usage is TRBV15 and J usage is TRBJ1-5; the D gene is possibly TRBD1 (6 bases). Germline loops: CDR1 LNHNV, CDR2 YYDKDF (reference sequence). V lost 3 bases and J lost 7, with 16 bases in between. The length of the CDR3 is 15 residues. This chain's CDR3 is CATSRGGGGRQPQHF. The CDR3 DNA sequence: TGTGCCACCAGCAGGGGAGGGGGAGGAAGGCAGCCCCAGCATTTT.

The V call is TRBV7-8, the J call TRBJ1-1, with no clear D. CDR3 size: 13 residues. Trimming took 2 bases from V and 3 from J, leaving 7 bases between them. Germline V gene data show CDR1 as SGHVS and CDR2 as FQNEAQ. CDR3 DNA: TGTGCCAGCAGCTTAAGCAGATACACTGAAGCTTTCTTT. Its translation: CASSLSRYTEAFF.

The chain has TRBV2 and TRBJ1-2; the match to TRBD1 covers 7 bases. Germline V gives CDR1 SNHLY, CDR2 FYNNEI. J was trimmed by 4 bases and V by 3 bases; bases with no gene match: 5. CDR3 length equals 14 residues. CDR3 loop: CASSERDSSYGYTF. In nucleotides, the CDR3 is TGTGCCAGCAGTGAGAGGGACAGCTCCTATGGCTACACCTTC.

The chain carries TRBV27 and TRBJ2-2; 9 bases fit TRBD2. V lost 3 bases to trimming and J lost 5 bases; unmatched junction nucleotides: 4. The germline CDR1 and CDR2 sequences are MNHEY and SMNVEV (reference sequence). The CDR3 is 15 amino acids. The CDR3 reads CASSFLAGYTGELFF. The CDR3 bases are TGTGCCAGCAGTTTTCTAGCGGGATATACCGGGGAGCTGTTTTTT.

J is TRBJ2-2 and V is TRBV5-1; D uncertain. The CDR3 extends over 16 amino acids. CDR1 is SGHRS and CDR2 is YFSETQ in the germline V gene. The V gene lost 0 bases and the J gene lost 4 bases, with 13 bases spanning the gap. This CDR3 reads CASSLDLGPGTGELFF. CDR3 DNA sequence: TGCGCCAGCAGCTTGGATCTGGGCCCGGGCACCGGGGAGCTGTTTTTT.

The rearrangement links TRBV18 to TRBJ2-1; D remains ambiguous. The CDR3 contains 12 residues. Per germline, CDR1 KGHSH and CDR2 LQKENI. The V end lost 1 base, the J end lost 9 bases, and 7 bases lay between the germline ends. The CDR3 loop reads CASSPRFPEQFF. The CDR3 DNA reads TGTGCCAGCTCACCACGGTTCCCTGAGCAGTTCTTC.

This clone was observed a single time. The chain carries TRBV9 and TRBJ2-3, with a tentative D call TRBD1 (6 bases). The V end was cut by 0 bases, the J end by 8 bases, with 13 bases between. CDR1 and CDR2 (germline): SGDLS, YYNGEE. The CDR3 totals 14 residues. This CDR3 is CASSVVPKGGTQYF. CDR3 coding DNA: TGTGCCAGCAGCGTAGTGCCAAAAGGGGGTACGCAGTATTTT.

There are a few counts of this clone. This sample also contains other DNA sequences that code for the same CDR3. The CDR3 nucleotides read TGTGCCAGCAGTTACTCATCGGATCAGCCCCAGCATTTT. Residues: CASSYSSDQPQHF. V and J are TRBV6-5 and TRBJ1-5, with D hard to call. V lost 0 bases, J lost 5 bases, and 5 bases lay in between. The CDR3 contains 13 residues. The germline CDR1 and CDR2 sequences are MNHEY and SVGAGI.

The chain joins TRBV5-4 to TRBJ1-2, with D unresolved. V dropped 2 bases and J dropped 0 bases, with 14 bases sitting between them. The CDR3 contains 16 residues. CDR1 SGHNT and CDR2 YYREEE come from the germline V gene (reference sequence). CDR3: CASSFAAGRSNYGYTF. The CDR3, as DNA: TGTGCCAGCAGCTTTGCTGCCGGGCGGTCTAACTATGGCTACACCTTC.

The chain recombines TRBV5-1 with TRBJ2-3; possible D gene TRBD1, 5 bases. The V gene's germline CDR1 is SGHRS and CDR2 YFSETQ. This CDR3 has 13 amino acids. Trimming pared 5 bases from V and 3 bases from J, leaving 10 bases between. DNA of the CDR3: TGCGCCAGCAGAGACAGAATGACAGATACGCAGTATTTT. Translating gives CASRDRMTDTQYF.

The J gene is TRBJ1-3, the V gene TRBV18; D gene ambiguous. V lost 2 bases, J lost 0 bases, and 11 bases lay in between. The CDR3 length is 16 residues. In germline, CDR1 is KGHSH, CDR2 LQKENI. The CDR3: CASSPFTSPSGNTIYF. CDR3 DNA: TGTGCCAGCTCACCATTTACCTCCCCCTCTGGAAACACCATATATTTT.

V is TRBV10-3 and J is TRBJ1-1; D is undetermined. Trimming cost V 2 bases and J 8 bases, with 9 bases left between them. Germline-derived CDR1 and CDR2 are ENHRY and SYGVKD. The CDR3 covers 12 residues. The CDR3 sequence: CAISEVPPEAFF. CDR3 in DNA: TGTGCCATCAGTGAGGTCCCGCCCGAAGCTTTCTTT.

The chain employs TRBV5-1 and TRBJ2-7, with 12 bases that match TRBD2. The CDR3 sequence is 18 residues long. V shed 0 bases and J 6 bases; nucleotides not matched to a gene: 13. Germline loops: CDR1 SGHRS, CDR2 YFSETQ. The DNA for the CDR3 is TGCGCCAGCAGCTTGGTTCCGGCTAGCGGGAGGGCGGGGGCCGAGCAGTACTTC. It translates to CASSLVPASGRAGAEQYF.